Presented here are 8 T cell receptor beta chains from one specimen sequenced in a study of PD-L1 blockade in urothelial cancer. Repertoires were generated with immunoSEQ multiplex PCR, while TCRdb's copy carries only in-frame clones and drops some. In the table there are some 28,000 clones, 75% to 90% of which are singletons. This specimen was PBMCs, taken around atezolizumab (anti-PD-L1) treatment. These receptors were collected from a man aged 45-60 years with urothelial cancer.

The V gene is TRBV7-9, the J gene TRBJ2-2, with 8 positions matching TRBD2. Germline CDR1 SEHNR, CDR2 FQNEAQ (reference sequence). Trimming at V came to 4 bases and at J to 5 bases, leaving 9 bases not matched to a gene. The CDR3 has 16 residues. The CDR3 nucleotides are TGTGCCAGCAGCTCCCGGGGGGGCCGGGGGACCGGGGAGCTGTTTTTT. Its translation: CASSSRGGRGTGELFF. Supplemented by reference TRBV7-9 and TRBJ2-2, the full variable domain reads DTGVSQNPRHKITKRGQNVTFRCDPISEHNRLYWYRQTLGQGPEFLTYFQNEAQLEKSRLLSDRFSAERPKGSFSTLEIQRTEQGDSAMYLCASSSRGGRGTGELFFGEGSRLTVL.

The V gene is TRBV19, the J gene TRBJ1-1, with 10 bases matching TRBD1. The CDR3 consists of 11 residues. Per the germline V gene, CDR1 is LNHDA and CDR2 is SQIVND (reference sequence). V lost 7 bases to trimming and J lost 11 bases; unmatched junction nucleotides: 4. CDR3 protein: CASTPGQGAFF. The CDR3, as DNA: TGTGCCAGTACCCCGGGACAGGGGGCTTTCTTT.

The chain joins TRBV7-2 to TRBJ2-5; D perhaps matches TRBD2 (6 bases). This CDR3 region has 14 residues. Germline loops: CDR1 SGHTA, CDR2 FQGNSA. Trimming cost V 5 bases and J 5 bases, with 15 bases left between them. The CDR3 nucleotides are TGTGCCAGCAGCCCGGGACTCTCGGGGGAGACCCAGTACTTC. Translated, it gives CASSPGLSGETQYF. The variable domain in full, with the rest retrieved from reference TRBV7-2 and TRBJ2-5, is GAGVSQSPSNKVTEKGKDVELRCDPISGHTALYWYRQSLGQGLEFLIYFQGNSAPDKSGLPSDRFSAERTGGSVSTLTIQRTQQEDSAVYLCASSPGLSGETQYFGPGTRLLVL.

This sequence joins TRBV29-1 and TRBJ2-1; the D gene is possibly TRBD2 (5 bases). The CDR3 has 13 amino acids. Trimming removed 4 bases from V and 12 bases from J, with 19 bases in between. Germline lookup yields CDR1 SQVTM and CDR2 ANQGSEA. CDR3 nucleotides: TGCAGCGTTGGTAAATTCGGCGGGCTTGGGCAGTTCTTC. Translated, it gives CSVGKFGGLGQFF.

V is TRBV7-9 and J is TRBJ2-1; D possibly corresponds to TRBD2 (5 bases). This CDR3 spans 16 amino acids. Looked up from germline, CDR1 is SEHNR and CDR2 is FQNEAQ (reference sequence). Trimming pared 6 bases from V and 6 bases from J, leaving 21 bases between. The CDR3 spells CASRPKPPGLPNEQFF. As DNA, the CDR3 is TGTGCCAGCAGACCTAAGCCCCCCGGACTGCCCAATGAGCAGTTCTTC. The full variable domain, with the rest looked up from reference TRBV7-9 and TRBJ2-1, is DTGVSQNPRHKITKRGQNVTFRCDPISEHNRLYWYRQTLGQGPEFLTYFQNEAQLEKSRLLSDRFSAERPKGSFSTLEIQRTEQGDSAMYLCASRPKPPGLPNEQFFGPGTRLTVL.

The rearrangement uses TRBV2 and TRBJ2-3, with 8 bases that match TRBD2. V lost 3 bases and J lost 3; bases outside the gene matches: 5. The germline CDR1 and CDR2 sequences are SNHLY and FYNNEI. The CDR3 has 15 residues. This CDR3 reads CASSDGTSGTDTQYF. The CDR3, as DNA: TGTGCCAGCAGTGATGGGACTAGTGGGACAGATACGCAGTATTTT.

The rearrangement joins TRBV9 to TRBJ1-2; 10 nucleotides align to TRBD1. After removal of 5 bases from V and 7 bases from J, the junction contained 5 bases not matched to a gene. This CDR3 region has 13 residues. The germline CDR1 and CDR2 sequences are SGDLS and YYNGEE. In DNA, the CDR3 is TGTGCCAGCAGTCGGACAGGGGGAATTGGCTACACCTTC. Protein sequence: CASSRTGGIGYTF.

The CDR3 here is CASSSRDSGRANTGELFF. In nucleotides, the CDR3 is TGCGCCAGCAGCTCTCGAGATAGCGGGAGGGCGAACACCGGGGAGCTGTTTTTT. The genes are TRBV5-1 and TRBJ2-2, with 11 bases aligning to TRBD2. V lost 3 bases, J lost 0 bases, and 7 bases stayed unmatched. CDR3 length: 18 amino acids. The V gene's germline CDR1 is SGHRS and CDR2 YFSETQ.